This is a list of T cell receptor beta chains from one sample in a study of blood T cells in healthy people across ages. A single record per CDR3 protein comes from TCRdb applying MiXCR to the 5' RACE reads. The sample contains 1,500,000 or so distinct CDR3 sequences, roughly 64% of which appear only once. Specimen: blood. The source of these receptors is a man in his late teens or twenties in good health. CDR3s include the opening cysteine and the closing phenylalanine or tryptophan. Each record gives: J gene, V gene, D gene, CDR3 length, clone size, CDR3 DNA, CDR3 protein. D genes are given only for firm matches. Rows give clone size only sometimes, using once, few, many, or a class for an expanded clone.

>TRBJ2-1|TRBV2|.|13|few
TGTGCCACAACACGGACAGACTACAATGAGCAGTTCTTC
CATTRTDYNEQFF
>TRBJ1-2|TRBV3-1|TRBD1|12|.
TGTGCCAGCAGCCACGGACAGGGAGCCTACACCTTC
CASSHGQGAYTF
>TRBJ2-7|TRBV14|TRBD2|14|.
TGTGCCAGCAGCCGATCAGCGGGGTCTTACGAGCAGTACTTC
CASSRSAGSYEQYF
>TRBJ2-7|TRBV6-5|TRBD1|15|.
TGTGCCAGCGGTAGACAGGGGGCTTTATCCTACGAGCAGTACTTC
CASGRQGALSYEQYF
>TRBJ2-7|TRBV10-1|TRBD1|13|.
TGCGCCAGCAGAGGACAGGACTCCTACGAGCAGTACTTC
CASRGQDSYEQYF
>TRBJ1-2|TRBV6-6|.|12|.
TGTGCCAGCACCGACCGATCCTATGGCTACACCTTC
CASTDRSYGYTF
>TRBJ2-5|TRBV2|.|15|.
TGTGCCAGCAGTGATAGGGGGACAACCCAAGAGACCCAGTACTTC
CASSDRGTTQETQYF
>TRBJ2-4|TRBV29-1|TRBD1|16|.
TGCAGCGCCATGGGGACAGGGGGCTTAGCCAAAAACATTCAGTACTTC
CSAMGTGGLAKNIQYF
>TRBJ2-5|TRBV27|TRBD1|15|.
TGTGCCAGCAGTCCCGGACAGGAGTACCAAGAGACCCAGTACTTC
CASSPGQEYQETQYF
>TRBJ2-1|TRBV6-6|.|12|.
TGTGCCAGCAGTTACGCACTCAGGGAGCAGTTCTTC
CASSYALREQFF
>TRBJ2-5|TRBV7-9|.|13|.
TGTGCCACGAACAAGGAGTACGCAGAGACCCAGTACTTC
CATNKEYAETQYF
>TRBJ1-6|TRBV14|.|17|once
TGTGCCAGCAGCCAAGCGGTCTTTCGGGACTTTAATTCACCCCTCCACTTT
CASSQAVFRDFNSPLHF
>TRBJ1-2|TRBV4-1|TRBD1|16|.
TGCGCCAGCAGCCTTATGGGACAGGGGGGTAACTATGGCTACACCTTC
CASSLMGQGGNYGYTF
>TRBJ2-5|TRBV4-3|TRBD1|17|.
TGCGCCAGCAGCCAAGATGGGGGACAGGGACCACAAGAGACCCAGTACTTC
CASSQDGGQGPQETQYF
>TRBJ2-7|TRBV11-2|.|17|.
TGTGCCAGCAGCTTAATTAAGGGTCGGGCAGGGGCCTACGAGCAGTACTTC
CASSLIKGRAGAYEQYF
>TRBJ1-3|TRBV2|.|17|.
TGTGCCAGCAGTTCCTCCGGGCCCCACTGGGGTGGAAACACCATATATTTT
CASSSSGPHWGGNTIYF
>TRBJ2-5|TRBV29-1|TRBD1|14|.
TGCAGCGAACACAGGGGGCGGTTTCAAGAGACCCAGTACTTC
CSEHRGRFQETQYF
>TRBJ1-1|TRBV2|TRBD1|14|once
TGTGCCAGCAGAGGGGGACAGGGGGACACTGAAGCTTTCTTT
CASRGGQGDTEAFF
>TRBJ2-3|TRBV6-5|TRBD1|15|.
TGTGCCAGCAGCACTCCGGGACAGGGGGGAGATACGCAGTATTTT
CASSTPGQGGDTQYF
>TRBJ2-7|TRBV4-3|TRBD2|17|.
TGCGCCAGCAGCTTACCCGGGACTAGCGCCTTGATCTACGAGCAGTATTTC
CASSLPGTSALIYEQYF
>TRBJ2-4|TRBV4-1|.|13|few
TGCGCCAGCAGCCAAGATCCAAATCGGGAGCAGTACTTC
CASSQDPNREQYF
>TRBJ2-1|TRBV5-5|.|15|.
TGTGCCAGCAGTATACACGCGAGCTCCCACAATGAGCAGTTCTTC
CASSIHASSHNEQFF
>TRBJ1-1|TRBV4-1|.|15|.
TGCGCCAGCAGCCCTAGTAGGGGTTTGAACACTGAAGCTTTCTTT
CASSPSRGLNTEAFF
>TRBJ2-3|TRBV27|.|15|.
TGTGCCAGCAGTTTATGGCAGACTAGCACAGATACGCAGTATTTT
CASSLWQTSTDTQYF
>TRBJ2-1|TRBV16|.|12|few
TGTGCCAGCAGCCAATGGGTTAATGAGCAGTTCTTC
CASSQWVNEQFF
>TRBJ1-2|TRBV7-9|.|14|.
TGTGCCAGCAGCTCGCAAGGGGTTTACTATGGCTACACCTTC
CASSSQGVYYGYTF
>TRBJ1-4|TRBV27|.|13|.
TGTGCCAGCAGTTACAGGGTGTGGGAAAAACTGTTTTTT
CASSYRVWEKLFF
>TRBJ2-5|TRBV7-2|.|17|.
TGTGCCAGCAGCTTAGTTGAAAGGACAGAGTACCAAGAGACCCAGTACTTC
CASSLVERTEYQETQYF
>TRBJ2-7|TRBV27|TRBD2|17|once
TGTGCCAGCAGTCCCTCGCGGACTAGCCGCTACTCCTACGAGCAGTACTTC
CASSPSRTSRYSYEQYF
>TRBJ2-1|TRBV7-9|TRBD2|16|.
TGTGCCAGCAGCTTAGTTACTAGCGGGAGGTACAATGAGCAGTTCTTC
CASSLVTSGRYNEQFF